The T cell receptor beta chain under discussion was sequenced for a study of blood T cell repertoires in COVID-19. About the research overall: Material from acute and convalescent COVID-19 was sourced from the United States, Italy and Spain. In each case, the material was cDNA or gDNA derived from T cells, B-cell-depleted T cells, or PBMCs.

This CDR3 is built from 16 residues. V lost 4 bases, J lost 6 bases, and 13 bases stayed unmatched. CDR1 is SGHRS, CDR2 YFSETQ, per germline. This table comes from immunoSEQ multiplex PCR, and its TCRdb copy is limited to in-frame clones, with some not included. The sample includes about 110,000 clones, 71% seen only once; the top ten take 0.8% to 1%. This chain links TRBV5-1 with TRBJ1-1, with 9 bases fitting TRBD1. The sequenced material came from peripheral blood. This clonotype was obtained from a human donor with acute or convalescent COVID-19. The donor label of this sample is uncertain. The CDR3 region has the DNA TGCGCCAGCAGCCCGGCTGTTGGACAGGGGTTTCCTGAAGCTTTCTTT. This codes for CASSPAVGQGFPEAFF.